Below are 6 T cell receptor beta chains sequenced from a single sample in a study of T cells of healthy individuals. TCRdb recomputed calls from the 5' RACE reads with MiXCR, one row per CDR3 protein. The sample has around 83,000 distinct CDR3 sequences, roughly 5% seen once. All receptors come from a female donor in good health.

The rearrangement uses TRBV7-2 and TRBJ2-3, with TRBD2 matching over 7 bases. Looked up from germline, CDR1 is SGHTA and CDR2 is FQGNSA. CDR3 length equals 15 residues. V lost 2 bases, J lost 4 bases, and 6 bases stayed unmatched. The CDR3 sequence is CASSLRRERSDTQYF. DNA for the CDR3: TGTGCCAGCAGCTTACGGCGGGAGCGCTCAGATACGCAGTATTTT.

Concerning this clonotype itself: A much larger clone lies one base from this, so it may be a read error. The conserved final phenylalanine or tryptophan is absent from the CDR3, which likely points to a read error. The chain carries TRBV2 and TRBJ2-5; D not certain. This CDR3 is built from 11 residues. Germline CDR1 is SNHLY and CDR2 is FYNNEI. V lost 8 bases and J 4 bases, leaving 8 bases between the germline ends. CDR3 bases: TGTGCCAGCTACTTCGGAGAGACCCAGTACTAC. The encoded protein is CASYFGETQYY.

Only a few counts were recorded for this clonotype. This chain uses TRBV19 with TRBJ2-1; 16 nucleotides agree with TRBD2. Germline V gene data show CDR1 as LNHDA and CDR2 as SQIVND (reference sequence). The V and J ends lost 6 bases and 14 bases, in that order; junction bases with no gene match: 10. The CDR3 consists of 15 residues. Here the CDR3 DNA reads TGTGCCAGTAGCCCCGGGACTAGCGGGAGGGTATCGGAGTTCTTC. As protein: CASSPGTSGRVSEFF.

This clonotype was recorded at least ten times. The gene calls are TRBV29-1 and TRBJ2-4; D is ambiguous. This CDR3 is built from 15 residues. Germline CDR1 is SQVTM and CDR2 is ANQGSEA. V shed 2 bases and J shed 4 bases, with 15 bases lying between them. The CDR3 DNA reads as TGCAGCGTTGAATTGGCCGCCCAAATAAAAAACATTCAGTACTTC. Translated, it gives CSVELAAQIKNIQYF. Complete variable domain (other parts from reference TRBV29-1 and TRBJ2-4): SAVISQKPSRDICQRGTSLTIQCQVDSQVTMMFWYRQQPGQSLTLIATANQGSEATYESGFVIDKFPISRPNLTFSTLTVSNMSPEDSSIYLCSVELAAQIKNIQYFGAGTRLSVL.

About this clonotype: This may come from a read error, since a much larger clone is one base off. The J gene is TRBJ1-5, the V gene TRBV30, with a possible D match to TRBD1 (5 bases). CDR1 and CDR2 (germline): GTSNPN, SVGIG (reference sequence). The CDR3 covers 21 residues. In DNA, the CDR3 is TGTGCCTGGGGACCCCGGGATGACAGACGAGTAAGTTCCTATAGCAGTCAGCCCCAGCATTTT. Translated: CAWGPRDDRRVSSYSSQPQHF.

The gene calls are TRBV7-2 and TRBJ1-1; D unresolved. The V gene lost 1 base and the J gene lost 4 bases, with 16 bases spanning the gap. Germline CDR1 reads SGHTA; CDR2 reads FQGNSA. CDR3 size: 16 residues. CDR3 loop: CASSLVGVEGTTEAFF. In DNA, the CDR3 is TGTGCCAGCAGCTTAGTGGGTGTGGAGGGCACCACTGAAGCTTTCTTT.